This TCR beta chain stems from a study of T cell responses to AZD1222 COVID-19 vaccine. In the case of this clone: Its target is unknown.

The CDR3 loop spans 14 amino acids. V was pared by 6 bases and J by 6 bases, with 7 bases of the junction left unmatched. Per the germline V gene, CDR1 is MDHEN and CDR2 is SYDVKM. TCRdb's copy holds only in-frame clones and misses some; the assay was immunoSEQ multiplex PCR. The table shows around 140,000 clones, with 85% to 95% occurring only once. Regarding the study as a whole: The span of vaccine-associated CD4 TCRs extended across spike, with dominance at 160-218 and 743-854. Two AZD1222 doses significantly raised spike-specific TCR breadth and depth over controls.

This sample comprised peripheral blood, obtained after recovery from COVID-19. This clonotype was obtained from an adult who had recovered from COVID-19. This sequence joins TRBV28 and TRBJ2-3, with 9 bases fitting TRBD1. The CDR3 coding sequence is TGTGCCAGCAGCCGGACAGGGGTAAGGGATACGCAGTATTTT. Protein product: CASSRTGVRDTQYF.